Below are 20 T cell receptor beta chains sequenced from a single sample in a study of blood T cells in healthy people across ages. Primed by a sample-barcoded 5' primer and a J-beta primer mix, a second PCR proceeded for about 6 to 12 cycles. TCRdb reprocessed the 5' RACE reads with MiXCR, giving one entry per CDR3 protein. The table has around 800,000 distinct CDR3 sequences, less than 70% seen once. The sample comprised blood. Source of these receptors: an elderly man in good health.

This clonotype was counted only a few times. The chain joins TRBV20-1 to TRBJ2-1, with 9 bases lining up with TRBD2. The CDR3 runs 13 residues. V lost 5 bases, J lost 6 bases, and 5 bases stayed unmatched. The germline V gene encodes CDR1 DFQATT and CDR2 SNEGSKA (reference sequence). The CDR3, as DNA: TGCAGTGCTGTGGGACTAGCCCTCAATGAGCAGTTCTTC. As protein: CSAVGLALNEQFF.

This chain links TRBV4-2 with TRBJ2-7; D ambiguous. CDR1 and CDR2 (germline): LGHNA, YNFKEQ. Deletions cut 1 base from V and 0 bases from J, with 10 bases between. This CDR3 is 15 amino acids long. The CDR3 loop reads CASSQVRQSSYEQYF. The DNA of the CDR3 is TGTGCCAGCAGCCAAGTTAGGCAGAGCTCCTACGAGCAGTACTTC.

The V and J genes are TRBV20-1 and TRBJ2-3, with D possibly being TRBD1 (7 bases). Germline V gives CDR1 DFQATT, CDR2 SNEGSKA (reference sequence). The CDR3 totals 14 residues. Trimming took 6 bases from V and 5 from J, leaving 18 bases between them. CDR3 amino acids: CSAPMEGARDTQYF. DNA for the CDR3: TGCAGTGCCCCAATGGAGGGGGCAAGAGATACGCAGTATTTT.

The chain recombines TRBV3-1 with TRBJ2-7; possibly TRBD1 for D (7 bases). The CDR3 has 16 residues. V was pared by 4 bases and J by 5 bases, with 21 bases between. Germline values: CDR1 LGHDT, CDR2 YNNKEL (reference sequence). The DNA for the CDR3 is TGTGCCAGCAGCCTAGGGGGCGGGACCTTGGGGAACGAGCAGTACTTC. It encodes CASSLGGGTLGNEQYF.

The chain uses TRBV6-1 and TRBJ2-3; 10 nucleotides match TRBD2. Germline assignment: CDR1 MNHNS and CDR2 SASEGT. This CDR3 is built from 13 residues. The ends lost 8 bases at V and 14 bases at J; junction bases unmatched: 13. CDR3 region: CASYGTSDRYAYF. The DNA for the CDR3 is TGTGCCAGCTACGGGACTAGCGATAGATACGCGTATTTT.

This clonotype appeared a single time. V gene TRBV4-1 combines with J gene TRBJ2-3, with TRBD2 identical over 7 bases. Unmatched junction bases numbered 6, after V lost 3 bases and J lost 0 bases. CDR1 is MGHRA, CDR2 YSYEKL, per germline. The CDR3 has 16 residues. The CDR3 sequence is CASSQGSGTSTDTQYF. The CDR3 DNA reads TGCGCCAGCAGCCAGGGGAGCGGGACTAGCACAGATACGCAGTATTTT.

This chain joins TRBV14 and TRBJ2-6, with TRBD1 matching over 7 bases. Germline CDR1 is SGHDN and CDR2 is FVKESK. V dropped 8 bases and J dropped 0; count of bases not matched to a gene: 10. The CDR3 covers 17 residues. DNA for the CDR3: TGTGCCAGCCGCAGCCGGACAGGACTCTCTGGGGCCAACGTCCTGACTTTC. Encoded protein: CASRSRTGLSGANVLTF.

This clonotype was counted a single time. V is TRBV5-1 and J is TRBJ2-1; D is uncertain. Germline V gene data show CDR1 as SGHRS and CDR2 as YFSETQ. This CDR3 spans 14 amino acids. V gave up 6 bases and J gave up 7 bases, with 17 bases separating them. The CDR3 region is CASTLLGSPNEQFF. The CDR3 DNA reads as TGCGCCAGCACCCTTCTTGGCAGCCCAAATGAGCAGTTCTTC.

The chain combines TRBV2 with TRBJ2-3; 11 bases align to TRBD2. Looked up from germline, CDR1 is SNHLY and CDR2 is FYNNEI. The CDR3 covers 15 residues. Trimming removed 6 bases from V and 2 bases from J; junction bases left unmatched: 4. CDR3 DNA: TGTGCCAGCAGGGTAGCGGGAGGGGACACAGATACGCAGTATTTT. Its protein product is CASRVAGGDTDTQYF.

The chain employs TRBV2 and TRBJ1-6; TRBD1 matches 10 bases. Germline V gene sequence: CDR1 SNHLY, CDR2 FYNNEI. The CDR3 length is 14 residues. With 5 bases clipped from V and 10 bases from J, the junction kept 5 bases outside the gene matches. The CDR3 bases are TGTGCCAGCAGTAGGGACAGGGGTTACTCACCCCTCCACTTT. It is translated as CASSRDRGYSPLHF.

CDR3 in DNA: TGTGCCAGCAGTTTATCGGCCGGGGGCCATCAGCCCCAGCATTTT. Translated, it gives CASSLSAGGHQPQHF. The V and J genes are TRBV27 and TRBJ1-5, with D possibly matching TRBD1 (6 bases). V dropped 0 bases and J dropped 5 bases, with 11 bases sitting between them. This CDR3 is built from 15 residues. The germline CDR1 and CDR2 sequences are MNHEY and SMNVEV (reference sequence).

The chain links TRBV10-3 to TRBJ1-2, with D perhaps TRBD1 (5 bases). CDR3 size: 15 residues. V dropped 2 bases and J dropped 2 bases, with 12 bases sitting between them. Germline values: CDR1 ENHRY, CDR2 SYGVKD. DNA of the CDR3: TGTGCCATCAGTGAGCCCGGGGCGAAAAACTATGGCTACACCTTC. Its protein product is CAISEPGAKNYGYTF.

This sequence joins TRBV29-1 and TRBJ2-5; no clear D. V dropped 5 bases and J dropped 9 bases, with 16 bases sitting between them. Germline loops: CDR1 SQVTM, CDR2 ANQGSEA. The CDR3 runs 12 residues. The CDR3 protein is CSVSEGNLPQYF. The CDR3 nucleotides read TGCAGCGTTTCTGAAGGGAATTTGCCCCAGTACTTC.

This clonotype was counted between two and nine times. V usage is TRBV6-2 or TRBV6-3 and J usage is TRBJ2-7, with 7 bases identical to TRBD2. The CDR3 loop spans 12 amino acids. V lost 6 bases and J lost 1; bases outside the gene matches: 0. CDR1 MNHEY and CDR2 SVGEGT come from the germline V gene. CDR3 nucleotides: TGTGCCAGCAGGCGGGGGTCCTACGAGCAGTACTTC. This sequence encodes CASRRGSYEQYF.

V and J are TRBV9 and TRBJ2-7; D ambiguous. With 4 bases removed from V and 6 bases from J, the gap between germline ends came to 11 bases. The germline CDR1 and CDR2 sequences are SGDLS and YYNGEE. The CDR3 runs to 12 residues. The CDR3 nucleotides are TGTGCCAGCAGCCCTCGGGCCTCCGAGCAGTACTTC. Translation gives CASSPRASEQYF.

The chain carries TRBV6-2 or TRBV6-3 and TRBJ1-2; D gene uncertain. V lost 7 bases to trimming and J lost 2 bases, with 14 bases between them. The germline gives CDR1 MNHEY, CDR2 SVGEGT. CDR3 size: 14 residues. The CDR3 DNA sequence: TGTGCCAGCACCCGAGGATCGAGGAACTATGGCTACACCTTC. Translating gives CASTRGSRNYGYTF.

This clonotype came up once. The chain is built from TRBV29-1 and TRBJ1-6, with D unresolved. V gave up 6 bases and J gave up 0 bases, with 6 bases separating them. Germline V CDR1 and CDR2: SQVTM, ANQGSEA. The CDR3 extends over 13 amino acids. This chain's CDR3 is CSVKNSYNSPLHF. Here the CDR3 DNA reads TGCAGCGTAAAGAACTCCTATAATTCACCCCTCCACTTT. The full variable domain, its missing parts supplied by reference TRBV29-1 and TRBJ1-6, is SAVISQKPSRDICQRGTSLTIQCQVDSQVTMMFWYRQQPGQSLTLIATANQGSEATYESGFVIDKFPISRPNLTFSTLTVSNMSPEDSSIYLCSVKNSYNSPLHFGNGTRLTVT.

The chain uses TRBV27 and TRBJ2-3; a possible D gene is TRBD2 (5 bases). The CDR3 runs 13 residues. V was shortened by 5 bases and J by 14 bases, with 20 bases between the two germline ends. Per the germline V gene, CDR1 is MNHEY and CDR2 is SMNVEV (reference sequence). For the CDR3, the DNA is TGTGCCAGCAGTCCTGGCGGGCACGGATACGCGTATTTT. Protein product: CASSPGGHGYAYF.

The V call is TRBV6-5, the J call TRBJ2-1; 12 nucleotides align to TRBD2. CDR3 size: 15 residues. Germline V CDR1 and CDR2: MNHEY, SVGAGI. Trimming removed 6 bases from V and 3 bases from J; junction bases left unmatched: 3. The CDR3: CASRLAGGNYNEQFF. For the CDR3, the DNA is TGTGCCAGCAGGCTAGCGGGAGGGAACTACAATGAGCAGTTCTTC.

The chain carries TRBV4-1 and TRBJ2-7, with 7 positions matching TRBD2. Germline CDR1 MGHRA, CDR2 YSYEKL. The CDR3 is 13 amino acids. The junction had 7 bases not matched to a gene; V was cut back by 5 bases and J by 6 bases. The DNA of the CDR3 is TGCGCCAGCAGCTGGGGACTACCCGGCGAGCAGTACTTC. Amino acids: CASSWGLPGEQYF.